This entry is about one T cell receptor beta chain. This sample was taken from a study of blood T cell repertoires in COVID-19. In the source study's methods: Reference gene primers were amplified, and this amplification served to estimate nucleated cell counts. Only in-frame clones appear in the TCRdb table, and some are missing; sequencing was by immunoSEQ multiplex PCR. That table gives V, J and clone size, and the DNA gave D and trimming. The sample has over 350,000 clones, roughly 89% seen once. The V gene's germline CDR1 is MNHNS and CDR2 SASEGT. V gave up 1 base and J gave up 4 bases, with 20 bases separating them. This CDR3 comprises 18 residues.

J is TRBJ1-3 and V is TRBV6-1; D possibly corresponds to TRBD1 (5 bases). Sequences were obtained from peripheral blood. The origin of this receptor is a woman between 25 and 40 years old with acute or convalescent COVID-19. For the CDR3, the DNA is TGTGCCAGCAGTGAAGGGCGGACCGGCGGGACGATGGGAAACACCATATATTTT. This gives the protein CASSEGRTGGTMGNTIYF.